This record looks at one T cell receptor (beta chain) sequence and its context. Antigen: not known. This sample stems from a study of cytomegalovirus exposure and HLA in healthy donors. Turning to the study itself: HLA-typed donors were the source of about 85 million unique TCRs held in an early data release.

PCR employed 60 Vbeta and 13 Jbeta primers. Some clones are missing from TCRdb's copy, which holds only in-frame ones; the method was immunoSEQ multiplex PCR. The repertoire has roughly 130,000 clones, over 65% of them found once; the top ten carry approximately 4%. The study, taken as a whole, reports: Researchers left out some V segments, among them TRBV6-2 and TRBV6-3, as indistinguishable. The authors listed roughly 150 TCR beta chains as cytomegalovirus-associated. Specificity for CMV antigens was confirmed in vitro for three of the CMV-associated chains.

The germline V gene has CDR1 SGHAT and CDR2 FQNNGV. The V end lost 5 bases, the J end lost 5 bases, and 13 bases lay between the germline ends. The CDR3 loop spans 14 amino acids. The source is a man between 18 and 35 years old in good health and CMV-seropositive. This rearrangement joins TRBV11-2 to TRBJ2-1, with a tentative D call TRBD2 (5 bases). Sequenced: PBMCs. CDR3 DNA: TGTGCCAGCAGCCCCGGGATAGTAGACAATGAGCAGTTCTTC. As protein: CASSPGIVDNEQFF. Full variable domain (outside the CDR3, taken from reference TRBV11-2 and TRBJ2-1): EAGVAQSPRYKIIEKRQSVAFWCNPISGHATLYWYQQILGQGPKLLIQFQNNGVVDDSQLPKDRFSAERLKGVDSTLKIQPAKLEDSAVYLCASSPGIVDNEQFFGPGTRLTVL.